This T cell receptor beta chain was retrieved from a study of CD4+ T cells in melanoma. CDR3 length equals 15 residues. The junction had 10 bases not matched to a gene; V was cut back by 4 bases and J by 7 bases. Per the germline V gene, CDR1 is SGHVS and CDR2 is FQNEAQ. Libraries were prepared by immunoSEQ multiplex PCR; TCRdb keeps only in-frame clonotypes and omits some of them. Of around 110,000 clones listed, 80% to 95% are singletons. The sequence came from a human donor with melanoma. V is TRBV7-8 and J is TRBJ2-5; 9 bases are a match to TRBD1. Sequenced: peripheral blood. DNA of the CDR3: TGTGCCAGCAGCTACCGGGACAGGGTTTTTGGGACCCAGTACTTC. Its translation is CASSYRDRVFGTQYF.